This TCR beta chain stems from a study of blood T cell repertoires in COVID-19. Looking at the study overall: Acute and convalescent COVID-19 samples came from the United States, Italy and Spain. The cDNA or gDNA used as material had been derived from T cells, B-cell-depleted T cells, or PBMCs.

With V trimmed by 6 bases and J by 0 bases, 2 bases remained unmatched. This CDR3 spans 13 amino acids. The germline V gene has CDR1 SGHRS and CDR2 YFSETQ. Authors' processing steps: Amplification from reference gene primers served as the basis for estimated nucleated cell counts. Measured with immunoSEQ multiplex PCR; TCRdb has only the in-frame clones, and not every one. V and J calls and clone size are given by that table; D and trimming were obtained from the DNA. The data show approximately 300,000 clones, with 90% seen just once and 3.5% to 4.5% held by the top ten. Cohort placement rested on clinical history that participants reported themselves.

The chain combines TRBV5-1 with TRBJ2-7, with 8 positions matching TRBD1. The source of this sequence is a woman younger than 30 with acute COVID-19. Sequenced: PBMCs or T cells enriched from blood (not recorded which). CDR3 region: CASNRGDSYEQYF. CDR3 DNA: TGCGCCAGCAACAGGGGGGACTCCTACGAGCAGTACTTC.